This T cell receptor beta chain was identified during a study of blood T cell repertoires in COVID-19. V lost 4 bases to trimming and J lost 5 bases; unmatched junction nucleotides: 9. Per the germline V gene, CDR1 is SGHRS and CDR2 is YFSETQ. The CDR3 is 17 amino acids. Some clones are missing from TCRdb's copy, which holds only in-frame ones; the method was immunoSEQ multiplex PCR. The sample contains about 100,000 clones, approximately 92% of which appear only once. This chain uses TRBV5-1 with TRBJ1-6, with 10 bases that match TRBD1. The sequence came from a man aged 45 to 65 with active COVID-19. Sequencing input: peripheral blood. CDR3 in DNA: TGCGCCAGCAGCGCTCATTCCGGGACAGGGGATAATTCACCCCTCCACTTT. It specifies CASSAHSGTGDNSPLHF.